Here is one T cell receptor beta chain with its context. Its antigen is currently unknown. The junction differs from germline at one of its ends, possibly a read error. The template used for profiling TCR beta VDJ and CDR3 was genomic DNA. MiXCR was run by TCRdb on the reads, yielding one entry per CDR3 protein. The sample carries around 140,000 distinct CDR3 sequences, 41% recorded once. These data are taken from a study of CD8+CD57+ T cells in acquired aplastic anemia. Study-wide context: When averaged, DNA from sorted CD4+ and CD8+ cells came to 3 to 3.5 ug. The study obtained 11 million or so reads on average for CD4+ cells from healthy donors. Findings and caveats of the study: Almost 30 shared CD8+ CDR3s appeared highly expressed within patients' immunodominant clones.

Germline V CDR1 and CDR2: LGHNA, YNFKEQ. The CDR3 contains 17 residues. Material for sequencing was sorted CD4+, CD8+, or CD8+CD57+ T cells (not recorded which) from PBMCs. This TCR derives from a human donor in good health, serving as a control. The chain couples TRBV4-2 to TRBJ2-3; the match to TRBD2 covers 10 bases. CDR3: CASSPRPAGGGTDTRYF. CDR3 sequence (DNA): TGTGCCAGCAGCCCTCGACCAGCGGGAGGGGGGACAGATACGCGGTATTTT.